The rows below give T cell receptor beta chains drawn from one sample of a study of OX40 agonist ivuxolimab in advanced cancers. Profiling relied on immunoSEQ multiplex PCR, and the TCRdb table lists in-frame clones only, not all of them. The sample yields tens of thousands of clones, around 85% seen once. Sequences were derived from CD4+ or CD8+ T cells sorted from blood, sampled in a trial of the OX40 agonist ivuxolimab. Receptor source: an adult with an advanced solid tumor such as melanoma, head and neck, liver or kidney cancer. CDR3s include the opening cysteine and the closing phenylalanine or tryptophan. A D gene is named only where the DNA matches it firmly. The size field is filled for only some rows; it gives once, few, many or a size class.

J gene,CDR3 length,V gene,D gene,clone size,CDR3 protein,CDR3 DNA
TRBJ1-1,14,TRBV27,NA,NA,CASSLGWSNTEAFF,TGTGCCAGCAGTTTAGGTTGGAGTAACACTGAAGCTTTCTTT
TRBJ2-3,15,TRBV11-2,TRBD2,NA,CASSSLAGIYLEQYF,TGTGCCAGCAGCTCTCTAGCGGGGATTTACTTGGAGCAGTATTTT
TRBJ2-2,16,TRBV4-3,TRBD1,NA,CASSQERAGGTGELFF,TGCGCCAGCAGCCAAGAACGGGCAGGGGGCACCGGGGAGCTGTTTTTT
TRBJ1-5,14,TRBV30,NA,NA,CAWNSEGVNQPQHF,TGTGCCTGGAACAGTGAGGGAGTTAATCAGCCCCAGCATTTT
TRBJ2-5,14,TRBV18,TRBD1,NA,CASSPPGQGETQYF,TGTGCCAGCTCACCACCGGGACAGGGGGAGACCCAGTACTTC
TRBJ2-2,15,TRBV7-2,TRBD2,few,CASSVGLAGTGELFF,TGTGCCAGCAGCGTGGGACTAGCAGGCACCGGGGAGCTGTTTTTT
TRBJ2-7,16,TRBV2,NA,once,CASSEGWADIPYEQYF,TGTGCCAGCAGTGAAGGGTGGGCAGATATTCCTTACGAGCAGTACTTC
TRBJ2-2,12,TRBV7-7,NA,once,CASSLPTGELFF,TGTGCCAGCAGCTTACCCACCGGGGAGCTGTTTTTT
TRBJ2-7,16,TRBV28,NA,NA,CASSPLGQGRLYEQYF,TGTGCCAGCAGTCCCTTGGGGCAGGGAAGATTGTACGAGCAGTACTTC
TRBJ2-1,15,TRBV6-6,NA,NA,CASILGGARHNEQFF,TGTGCCAGCATCTTGGGGGGGGCGAGGCACAATGAGCAGTTCTTC
TRBJ2-7,14,TRBV4-1,NA,NA,CASSQETDFYEQYF,TGCGCCAGCAGCCAAGAGACAGATTTCTACGAGCAGTACTTC
TRBJ2-1,15,TRBV5-8,NA,NA,CASSLWGEKGNEQFF,TGTGCCAGCAGCTTGTGGGGGGAAAAGGGTAATGAGCAGTTCTTC
TRBJ2-3,19,TRBV10-3,TRBD2,NA,CAISESGGTSGAGTDTQYF,TGTGCCATCAGTGAAAGTGGCGGGACTAGCGGGGCCGGCACAGATACGCAGTATTTT
TRBJ1-5,13,TRBV6-5,TRBD1,NA,CASSGTENQPQHF,TGTGCCAGCAGTGGGACAGAGAATCAGCCCCAGCATTTT
TRBJ1-4,14,TRBV5-1,NA,NA,CASSLLGDNEKLFF,TGCGCCAGCAGCTTGTTAGGGGATAATGAAAAACTGTTTTTT
TRBJ2-1,15,TRBV28,NA,few,CASSFRRRDYNEQFF,TGTGCCAGCAGTTTTCGGAGGAGGGACTACAATGAGCAGTTCTTC
TRBJ1-2,14,TRBV28,TRBD1,NA,CASSPGQGNYGYTF,TGTGCCAGCAGCCCAGGACAGGGAAACTATGGCTACACCTTC
TRBJ1-1,14,TRBV6-5,NA,few,CASTNLVMNTEAFF,TGTGCCAGCACCAACTTGGTGATGAACACTGAAGCTTTCTTT
TRBJ2-3,16,TRBV19,TRBD1,once,CASSAWTGGNTDTQYF,TGTGCCAGTAGCGCCTGGACAGGGGGGAACACAGATACGCAGTATTTT
TRBJ2-1,19,TRBV7-6,TRBD1,NA,CASSLYTGTGESSYNEQFF,TGTGCCAGCAGCTTATACACCGGGACAGGGGAAAGTTCCTACAATGAGCAGTTCTTC
TRBJ2-2,13,TRBV11-3,NA,NA,CASSHAGDTELFF,TGTGCCAGCAGCCATGCAGGGGACACGGAGCTGTTTTTT
TRBJ2-1,18,TRBV10-3,TRBD1,NA,CAISPPPTGTGANNEQFF,TGTGCCATCAGCCCACCTCCTACCGGGACAGGGGCCAACAATGAGCAGTTCTTC
TRBJ1-1,15,TRBV4-3,TRBD1,NA,CASSLKDRGNTEAFF,TGCGCCAGCAGCCTCAAGGACAGGGGAAACACTGAAGCTTTCTTT
TRBJ2-2,18,TRBV28,TRBD2,NA,CASSSLIRTSRGTGELFF,TGTGCCAGCAGTTCCCTGATTCGGACTAGCAGGGGAACCGGGGAGCTGTTTTTT
TRBJ1-2,14,TRBV5-4,NA,NA,CASSLAGSNYGYTF,TGTGCCAGCAGCTTGGCGGGTAGTAACTATGGCTACACCTTC
TRBJ2-5,13,TRBV27,NA,NA,CASSLGDLRTQYF,TGTGCCAGCAGTTTAGGAGACCTTCGGACCCAGTACTTC
TRBJ1-4,14,TRBV7-2,NA,NA,CASSPYNSNEKLFF,TGTGCCAGCAGCCCTTACAACTCTAATGAAAAACTGTTTTTT
TRBJ1-5,13,TRBV6-5,NA,few,CASSWSTAQPQHF,TGTGCCAGCAGTTGGTCGACAGCACAGCCCCAGCATTTT
TRBJ1-1,13,TRBV6-5,NA,once,CASSLKPPTEAFF,TGTGCCAGCAGTTTAAAACCTCCTACTGAAGCTTTCTTT
TRBJ1-1,15,TRBV5-1,NA,NA,CASSSWDGEGTEAFF,TGCGCCAGCAGCTCGTGGGACGGGGAGGGGACTGAAGCTTTCTTT
TRBJ1-1,14,TRBV27,TRBD1,NA,CASSLLTGGTEAFF,TGTGCCAGCAGTCTCCTGACAGGGGGGACTGAAGCTTTCTTT